A selection of T cell receptor beta chains follows, all from one sample in a study of blood T cell repertoires in COVID-19. Clones were read by immunoSEQ multiplex PCR, and TCRdb kept only the in-frame ones, dropping some. The sample carries 150,000 to 200,000 clones, approximately 86% recorded once. Sequenced input: peripheral blood. The source of these receptors is a man between 65 and 79 years old with acute or convalescent COVID-19. Each CDR3 is given without its conserved first and last residue. Fields, in order: V gene, clone size, J gene, CDR3 protein. Expanded clones get a size class; other rows say once, few or many, or leave the size out.

TRBV4-1	.	TRBJ2-5	ASSQDREQETQY
TRBV7-9	.	TRBJ2-7	ASSRTSGGAWYEQY
TRBV6-1	.	TRBJ2-3	ASSEVPTDTQY
TRBV9	.	TRBJ2-1	ASSVGSGLYNEQF
TRBV30	.	TRBJ1-6	AWSSDRENSPLH
TRBV5-4	few	TRBJ2-6	ASSWETGTGANVLT
TRBV28	.	TRBJ2-7	ASGTSGRYEQY
TRBV2	.	TRBJ2-5	ASSPGWGTGGQETQY
TRBV5-1	.	TRBJ2-1	ASSLLITSGKNNEQF
TRBV7-9	.	TRBJ1-1	ASSDRTGAVTEAF
TRBV7-3	.	TRBJ2-3	AIPGGLAGGRQIADTQY
TRBV28	.	TRBJ1-1	ASSQGSRAAF
TRBV11-3	.	TRBJ2-3	ASSWGPTVTDTQY
TRBV25-1	once	TRBJ2-1	ASTKTRWDNEQF
TRBV7-2	.	TRBJ2-7	ASSLTLGTSGGPPYEQY
TRBV12-3/TRBV12-4	.	TRBJ1-1	ASRDRGVAF